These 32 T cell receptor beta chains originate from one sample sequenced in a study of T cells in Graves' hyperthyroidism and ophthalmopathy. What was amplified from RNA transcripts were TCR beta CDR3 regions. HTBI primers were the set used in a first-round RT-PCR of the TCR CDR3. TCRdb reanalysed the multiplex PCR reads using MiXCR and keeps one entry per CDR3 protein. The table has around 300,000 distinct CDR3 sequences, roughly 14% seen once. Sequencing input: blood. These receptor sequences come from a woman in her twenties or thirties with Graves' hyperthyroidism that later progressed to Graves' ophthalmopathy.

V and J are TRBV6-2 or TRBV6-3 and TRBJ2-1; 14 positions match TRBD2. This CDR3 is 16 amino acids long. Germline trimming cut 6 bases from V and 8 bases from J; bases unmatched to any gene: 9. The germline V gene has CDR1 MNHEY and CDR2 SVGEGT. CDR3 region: CASRDGTSGSNDEQFF. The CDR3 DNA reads TGTGCCAGCAGGGACGGGACTAGCGGGAGTAACGATGAGCAGTTCTTC.

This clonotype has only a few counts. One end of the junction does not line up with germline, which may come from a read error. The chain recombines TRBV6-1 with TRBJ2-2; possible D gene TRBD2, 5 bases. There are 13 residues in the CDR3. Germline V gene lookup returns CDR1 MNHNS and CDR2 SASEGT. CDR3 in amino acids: CASTPSNTGELFF. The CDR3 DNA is TGTGCCAGCACCCCATCGAACACCGGGGAACTGTTTTTT.

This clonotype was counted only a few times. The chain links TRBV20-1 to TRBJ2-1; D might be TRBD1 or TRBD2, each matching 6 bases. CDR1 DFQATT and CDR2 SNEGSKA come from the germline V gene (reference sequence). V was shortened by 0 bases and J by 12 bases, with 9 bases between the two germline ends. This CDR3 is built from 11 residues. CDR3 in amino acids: CSARDGGPQFF. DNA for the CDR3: TGCAGTGCTAGAGATGGGGGGCCGCAGTTCTTC.

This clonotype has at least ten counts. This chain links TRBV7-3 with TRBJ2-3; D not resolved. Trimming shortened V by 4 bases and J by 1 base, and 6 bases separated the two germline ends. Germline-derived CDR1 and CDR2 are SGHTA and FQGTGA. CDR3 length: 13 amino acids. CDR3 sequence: CASSSWGTDTQYF. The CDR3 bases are TGTGCCAGCAGCTCCTGGGGCACAGATACGCAGTATTTT.

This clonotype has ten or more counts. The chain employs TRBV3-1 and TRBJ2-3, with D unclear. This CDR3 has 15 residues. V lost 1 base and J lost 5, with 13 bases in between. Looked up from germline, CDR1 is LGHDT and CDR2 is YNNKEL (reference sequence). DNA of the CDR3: TGTGCCAGCAGCCAAGTGAGTGGGGTCATAGATACGCAGTATTTT. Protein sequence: CASSQVSGVIDTQYF.

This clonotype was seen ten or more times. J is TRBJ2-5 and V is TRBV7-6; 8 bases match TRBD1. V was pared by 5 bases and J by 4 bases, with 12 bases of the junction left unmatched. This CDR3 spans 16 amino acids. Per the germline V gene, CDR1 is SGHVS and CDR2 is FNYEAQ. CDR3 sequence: CASSPDRAGTGETQYF. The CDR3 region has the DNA TGTGCCAGCAGCCCGGACAGGGCGGGGACTGGAGAGACCCAGTACTTC.

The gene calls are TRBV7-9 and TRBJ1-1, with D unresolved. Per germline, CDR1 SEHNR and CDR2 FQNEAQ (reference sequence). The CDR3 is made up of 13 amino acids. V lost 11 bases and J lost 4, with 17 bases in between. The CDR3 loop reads CALKAGVGTEAFF. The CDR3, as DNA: TGTGCCCTGAAGGCGGGCGTGGGCACTGAAGCTTTCTTT. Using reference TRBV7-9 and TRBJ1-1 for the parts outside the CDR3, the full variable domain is DTGVSQNPRHKITKRGQNVTFRCDPISEHNRLYWYRQTLGQGPEFLTYFQNEAQLEKSRLLSDRFSAERPKGSFSTLEIQRTEQGDSAMYLCALKAGVGTEAFFGQGTRLTVV.

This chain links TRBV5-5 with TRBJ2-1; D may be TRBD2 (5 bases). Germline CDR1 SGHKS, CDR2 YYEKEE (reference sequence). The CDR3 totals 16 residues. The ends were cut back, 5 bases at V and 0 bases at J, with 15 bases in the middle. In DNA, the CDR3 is TGTGCCAGCAGTCGAGACTACGCCAGCTCCTACAATGAGCAGTTCTTC. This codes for CASSRDYASSYNEQFF.

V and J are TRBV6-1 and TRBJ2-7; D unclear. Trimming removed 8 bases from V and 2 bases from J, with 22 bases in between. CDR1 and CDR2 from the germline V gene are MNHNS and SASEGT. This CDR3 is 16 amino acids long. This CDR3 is CASGSTAVAETYEQYF. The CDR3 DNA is TGTGCCAGCGGCTCGACCGCAGTGGCAGAAACCTACGAGCAGTACTTC.

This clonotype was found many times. The CDR3 protein is CASSYTTSGQETQYF. The CDR3 coding sequence is TGTGCCAGCAGTTACACGACTAGCGGACAAGAGACCCAGTACTTC. The chain uses TRBV6-5 and TRBJ2-5; TRBD2 matches 9 bases. The CDR3 loop spans 15 amino acids. Germline CDR1 is MNHEY and CDR2 is SVGAGI. Trimming cost V 2 bases and J 2 bases; bases outside gene matches: 3.

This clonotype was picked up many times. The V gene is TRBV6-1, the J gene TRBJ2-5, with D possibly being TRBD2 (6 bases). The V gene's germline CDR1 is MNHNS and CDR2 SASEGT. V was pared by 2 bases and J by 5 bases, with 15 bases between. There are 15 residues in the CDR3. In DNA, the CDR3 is TGTGCCAGCAGTGAATATCGAACTAGCTATGAGACCCAGTACTTC. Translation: CASSEYRTSYETQYF.

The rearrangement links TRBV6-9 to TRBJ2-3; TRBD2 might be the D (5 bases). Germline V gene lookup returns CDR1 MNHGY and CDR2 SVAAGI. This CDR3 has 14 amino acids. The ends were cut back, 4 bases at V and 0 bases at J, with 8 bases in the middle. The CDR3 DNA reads TGTGCCAGCAGTTCAGCGGTTAGCACAGATACGCAGTATTTT. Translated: CASSSAVSTDTQYF.

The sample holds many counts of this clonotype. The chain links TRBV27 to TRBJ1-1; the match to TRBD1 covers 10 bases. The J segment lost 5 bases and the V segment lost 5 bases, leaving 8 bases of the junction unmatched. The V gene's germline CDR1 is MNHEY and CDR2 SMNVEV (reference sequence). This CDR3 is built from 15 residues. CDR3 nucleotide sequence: TGTGCCAGCAGTGTATTAAGGACAGGGGGGACTGAAGCTTTCTTT. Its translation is CASSVLRTGGTEAFF.

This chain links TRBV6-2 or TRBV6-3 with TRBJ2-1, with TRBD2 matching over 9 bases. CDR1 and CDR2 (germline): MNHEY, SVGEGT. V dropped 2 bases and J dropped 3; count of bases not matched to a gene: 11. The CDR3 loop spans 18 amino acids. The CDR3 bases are TGTGCCAGCAGTTACCGAGCGACTAGCGGATATTACTACAATGAGCAGTTCTTC. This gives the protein CASSYRATSGYYYNEQFF.

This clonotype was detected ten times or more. CDR3 sequence reads: CASSSRGTGRSDGYTF. CDR3 DNA sequence: TGTGCCAGCAGCTCCCGCGGGACAGGCAGAAGCGATGGCTACACCTTC. The chain joins TRBV7-9 to TRBJ1-2; TRBD1 matches at 8 bases. The germline V gene encodes CDR1 SEHNR and CDR2 FQNEAQ (reference sequence). This CDR3 has 16 amino acids. Losses at the gene ends were 4 bases for V and 6 bases for J; bases not matched to a gene: 13.

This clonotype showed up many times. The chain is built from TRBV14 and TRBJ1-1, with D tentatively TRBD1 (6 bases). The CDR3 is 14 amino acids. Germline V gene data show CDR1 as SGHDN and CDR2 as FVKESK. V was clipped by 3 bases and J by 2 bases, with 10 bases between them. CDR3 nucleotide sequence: TGTGCCAGCAGCCATGGGGGCCTAAACACTGAAGCTTTCTTT. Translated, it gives CASSHGGLNTEAFF.

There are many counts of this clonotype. As DNA, the CDR3 is TGTGCCAGCCAAAAAGGACTAGCGGGAGGCGAGCAGTACTTC. Amino acid sequence: CASQKGLAGGEQYF. This chain joins TRBV6-1 and TRBJ2-7; 14 bases agree with TRBD2. Germline V gene lookup returns CDR1 MNHNS and CDR2 SASEGT. Trimming removed 8 bases from V and 6 bases from J; junction bases left unmatched: 6. The CDR3 has 14 residues.

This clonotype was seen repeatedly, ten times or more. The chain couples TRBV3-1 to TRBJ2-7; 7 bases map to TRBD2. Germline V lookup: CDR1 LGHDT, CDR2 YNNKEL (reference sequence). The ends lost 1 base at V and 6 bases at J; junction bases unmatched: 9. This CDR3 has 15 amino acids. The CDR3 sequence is CASSQAPAGRVEQYF. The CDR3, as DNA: TGTGCCAGCAGCCAAGCCCCTGCAGGGAGGGTCGAGCAGTACTTC.

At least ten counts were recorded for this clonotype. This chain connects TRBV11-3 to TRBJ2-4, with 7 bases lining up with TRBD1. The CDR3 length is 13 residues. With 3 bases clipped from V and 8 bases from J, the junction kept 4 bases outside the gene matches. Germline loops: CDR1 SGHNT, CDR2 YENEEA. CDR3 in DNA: TGTGCCAGCAGCTTGACAGGGCTGGACATTCAGTACTTC. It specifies CASSLTGLDIQYF.

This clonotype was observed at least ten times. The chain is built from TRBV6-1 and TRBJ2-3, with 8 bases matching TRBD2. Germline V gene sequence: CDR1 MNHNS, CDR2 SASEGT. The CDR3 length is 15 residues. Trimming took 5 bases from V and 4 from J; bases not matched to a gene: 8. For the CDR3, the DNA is TGTGCCAGCAGTTACGGGAGGGCTGGAGCAGATACGCAGTATTTT. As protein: CASSYGRAGADTQYF.

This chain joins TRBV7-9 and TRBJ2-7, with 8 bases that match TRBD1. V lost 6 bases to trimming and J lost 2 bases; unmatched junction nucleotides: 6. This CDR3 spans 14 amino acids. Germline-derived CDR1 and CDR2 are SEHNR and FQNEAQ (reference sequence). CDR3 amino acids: CASSARDRPYEQYF. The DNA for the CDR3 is TGTGCCAGCAGTGCCCGGGACAGGCCCTACGAGCAGTACTTC.

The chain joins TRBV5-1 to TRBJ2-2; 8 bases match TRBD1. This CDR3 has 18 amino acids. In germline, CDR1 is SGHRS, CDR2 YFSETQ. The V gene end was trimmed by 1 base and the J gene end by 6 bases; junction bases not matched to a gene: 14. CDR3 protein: CASSLSGGRTIISGELFF. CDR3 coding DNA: TGCGCCAGCAGCTTGTCAGGGGGCCGGACTATAATTTCCGGGGAGCTGTTTTTT.

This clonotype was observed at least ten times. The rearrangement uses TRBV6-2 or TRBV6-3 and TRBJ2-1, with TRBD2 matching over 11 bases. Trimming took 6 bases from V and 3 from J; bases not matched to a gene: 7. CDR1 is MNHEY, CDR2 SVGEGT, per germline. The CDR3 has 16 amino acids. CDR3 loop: CASRSTSGSFYNEQFF. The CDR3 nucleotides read TGTGCCAGCAGATCTACTAGCGGGAGTTTCTACAATGAGCAGTTCTTC.

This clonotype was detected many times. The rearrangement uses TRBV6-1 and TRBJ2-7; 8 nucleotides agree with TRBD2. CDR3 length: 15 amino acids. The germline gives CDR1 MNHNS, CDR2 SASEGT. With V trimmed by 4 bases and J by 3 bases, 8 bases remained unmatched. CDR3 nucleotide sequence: TGTGCCAGCAGTGCAGGAGCGGGGGACTTCTACGAGCAGTACTTC. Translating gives CASSAGAGDFYEQYF.

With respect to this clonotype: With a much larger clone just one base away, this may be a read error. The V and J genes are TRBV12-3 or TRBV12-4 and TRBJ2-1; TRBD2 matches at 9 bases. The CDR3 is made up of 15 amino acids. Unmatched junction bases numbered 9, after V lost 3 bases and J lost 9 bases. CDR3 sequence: CASSFASGATSEQFF. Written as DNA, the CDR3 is TGTGCCAGCAGTTTCGCTAGCGGGGCCACAAGTGAGCAGTTCTTC.

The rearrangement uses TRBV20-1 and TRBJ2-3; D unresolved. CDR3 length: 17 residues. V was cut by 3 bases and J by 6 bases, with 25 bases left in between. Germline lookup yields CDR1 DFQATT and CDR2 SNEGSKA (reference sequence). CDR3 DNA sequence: TGCAGTGCTAGTAGTGCCAGCAGCCAAGTCCTTCAGGATACGCAGTATTTT. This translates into CSASSASSQVLQDTQYF.

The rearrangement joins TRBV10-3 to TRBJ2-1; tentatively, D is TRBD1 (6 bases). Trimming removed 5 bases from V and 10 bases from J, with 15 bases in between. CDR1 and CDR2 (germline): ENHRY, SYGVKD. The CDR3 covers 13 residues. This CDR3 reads CAISRGQPAEQFF. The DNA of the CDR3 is TGTGCCATCAGTCGTGGACAGCCCGCCGAGCAGTTCTTC.

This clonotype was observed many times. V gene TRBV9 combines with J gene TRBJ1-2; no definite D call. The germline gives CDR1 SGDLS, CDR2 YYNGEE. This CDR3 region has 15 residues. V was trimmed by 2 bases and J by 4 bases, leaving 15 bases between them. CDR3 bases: TGTGCCAGCAGCGTCGGACCAGCCGGTAGCTATGGCTACACCTTC. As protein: CASSVGPAGSYGYTF.

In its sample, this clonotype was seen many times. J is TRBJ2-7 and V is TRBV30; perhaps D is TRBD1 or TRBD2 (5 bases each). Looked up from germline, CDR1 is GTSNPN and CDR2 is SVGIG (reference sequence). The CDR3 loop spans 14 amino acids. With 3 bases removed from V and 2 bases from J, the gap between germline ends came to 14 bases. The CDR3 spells CAWSRGERTYEQYF. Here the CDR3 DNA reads TGTGCCTGGAGCCGAGGGGAGCGAACCTACGAGCAGTACTTC.

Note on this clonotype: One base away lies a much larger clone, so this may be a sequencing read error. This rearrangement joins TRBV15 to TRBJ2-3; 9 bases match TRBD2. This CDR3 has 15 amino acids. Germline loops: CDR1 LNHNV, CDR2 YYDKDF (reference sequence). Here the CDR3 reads CVTSRDSGGVDTQYF. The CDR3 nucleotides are TGTGTCACCAGCAGAGATAGCGGGGGAGTAGATACGCAGTATTTT.

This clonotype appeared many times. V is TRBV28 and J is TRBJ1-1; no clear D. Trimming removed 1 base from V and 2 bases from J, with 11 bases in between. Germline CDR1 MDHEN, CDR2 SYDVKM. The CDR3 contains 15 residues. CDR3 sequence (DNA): TGTGCCAGCAGTTTATACGGTGAAGAAAACACTGAAGCTTTCTTT. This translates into CASSLYGEENTEAFF.

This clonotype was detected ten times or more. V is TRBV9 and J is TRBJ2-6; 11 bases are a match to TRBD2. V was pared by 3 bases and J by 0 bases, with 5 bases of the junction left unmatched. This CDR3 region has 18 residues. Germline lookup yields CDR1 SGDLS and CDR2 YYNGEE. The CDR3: CASSASSGRASGANVLTF. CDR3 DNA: TGTGCCAGCAGCGCGAGTAGCGGGAGGGCCTCTGGGGCCAACGTCCTGACTTTC. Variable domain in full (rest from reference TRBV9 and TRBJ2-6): DSGVTQTPKHLITATGQRVTLRCSPRSGDLSVYWYQQSLDQGLQFLIQYYNGEERAKGNILERFSAQQFPDLHSELNLSSLELGDSALYFCASSASSGRASGANVLTFGAGSRLTVL.